Presented here are 32 T cell receptor beta chains from one specimen sequenced in a study of glioma-infiltrating T cells. The iRepertoire nested amplicon-rescue multiplex PCR amplified TCR alpha and beta CDR3s from RNA. MiXCR was run by TCRdb on the multiplex PCR reads, yielding one entry per CDR3 protein. This sample has more than 20,000 distinct CDR3 sequences, with approximately 23% found just once. Material: glioma tissue, nonneoplastic brain tissue, or PBMCs (not recorded which). These receptors all stem from a human donor with low-grade glioma or glioblastoma, undergoing nonglioma brain surgery, or in good health (not recorded which).

At least ten counts were recorded for this clonotype. The CDR3 DNA sequence: TGTGCCAGCTCACCAATGAGGGTTCGCACTATTGGCGATCAGCCCCAGCATTTT. Protein: CASSPMRVRTIGDQPQHF. The chain employs TRBV18 and TRBJ1-5; D uncertain. The CDR3 is 18 amino acids. V lost 2 bases to trimming and J lost 5 bases, with 22 bases between them. CDR1 is KGHSH and CDR2 is LQKENI in the germline V gene.

This clonotype was detected only a few times. The chain combines TRBV18 with TRBJ1-1, with D maybe TRBD1 (6 bases). Per germline, CDR1 KGHSH and CDR2 LQKENI. Trimming took 0 bases from V and 6 from J, leaving 20 bases between them. The CDR3 runs 17 residues. CDR3 in amino acids: CASSPPSQGRMKAEAFF. Written as DNA, the CDR3 is TGTGCCAGCTCACCACCTAGTCAGGGGAGGATGAAGGCTGAAGCTTTCTTT.

This clonotype was counted at least ten times. The chain carries TRBV28 and TRBJ1-5, with D hard to call. The CDR3 spans 15 residues. With 2 bases removed from V and 11 bases from J, the gap between germline ends came to 19 bases. Germline CDR1 is MDHEN and CDR2 is SYDVKM. The CDR3 loop reads CASSLPGGLGEAQHF. DNA of the CDR3: TGTGCCAGCAGTTTACCGGGAGGGCTCGGGGAGGCCCAGCATTTT.

To note about this clonotype: With a much larger clone just one base away, this may be a read error. The CDR3 protein is CASSVWDRYNEQFF. The DNA for the CDR3 is TGTGCCAGCAGCGTATGGGACAGATACAATGAGCAGTTCTTC. This chain connects TRBV27 to TRBJ2-1, with 7 bases fitting TRBD1. Germline V gene lookup returns CDR1 MNHEY and CDR2 SMNVEV (reference sequence). This CDR3 contains 14 residues. The ends lost 6 bases at V and 4 bases at J; junction bases unmatched: 6.

This clonotype came up a few times. A much larger clone differs by one base, so this may be a read error. The J gene is TRBJ1-2, the V gene TRBV28, with a weak D call TRBD1 (5 bases). The CDR3 is made up of 17 amino acids. With 4 bases removed from V and 1 base from J, the gap between germline ends came to 19 bases. The V gene's germline CDR1 is MDHEN and CDR2 SYDVKM. CDR3 sequence reads: CASSSPGKGLHNYGYTF. The CDR3 DNA reads TGTGCCAGCAGTTCACCTGGAAAGGGGCTCCATAACTATGGCTACACCTTC.

A note on this clonotype: A read error may explain this, as a much larger clone is one base away. The chain employs TRBV20-1 and TRBJ2-5; 7 nucleotides match TRBD1. After removal of 0 bases from V and 4 bases from J, the junction contained 5 bases not matched to a gene. CDR3 length: 14 amino acids. The germline V gene has CDR1 DFQATT and CDR2 SNEGSKA (reference sequence). This CDR3 reads CSARDGTVPETQYF. The CDR3 DNA is TGCAGTGCTAGAGATGGGACAGTGCCAGAGACCCAGTACTTC.

This clonotype was recorded at least ten times. The chain uses TRBV6-1 and TRBJ2-3, with D possibly being TRBD1 (6 bases). Trimming pared 8 bases from V and 4 bases from J, leaving 16 bases between. Germline V gene data show CDR1 as MNHNS and CDR2 as SASEGT. The CDR3 has 14 amino acids. For the CDR3, the DNA is TGTGCCAGCGGGACATCACCTAGGGCAGATACGCAGTATTTT. This gives the protein CASGTSPRADTQYF.

In its sample, this clonotype was seen a few times. The chain joins TRBV7-8 to TRBJ1-5; D remains unclear. There are 13 residues in the CDR3. Trimming removed 4 bases at V and 7 bases at J, with 11 bases between. Per germline, CDR1 SGHVS and CDR2 FQNEAQ. CDR3 in DNA: TGTGCCAGCAGCTCGGAGACCGGCCAGCCCCAGCATTTT. This gives the protein CASSSETGQPQHF.

The chain employs TRBV5-5 and TRBJ1-3; no clear D. The germline V and J ends were trimmed by 1 base and 0 bases, with 8 bases remaining between them. The CDR3 runs 15 residues. CDR1 SGHKS and CDR2 YYEKEE come from the germline V gene (reference sequence). CDR3 coding DNA: TGTGCCAGCAGCTTGTACGACTCCTCTGGAAACACCATATATTTT. This gives the protein CASSLYDSSGNTIYF.

Ten or more counts support this clonotype. V usage is TRBV19 and J usage is TRBJ1-2; D possibly corresponds to TRBD1 (6 bases). The germline gives CDR1 LNHDA, CDR2 SQIVND (reference sequence). CDR3 length equals 12 residues. Trimming pared 8 bases from V and 2 bases from J, leaving 9 bases between. CDR3 residues: CASVTGNYGYTF. CDR3 nucleotides: TGTGCCAGTGTCACAGGGAACTATGGCTACACCTTC.

The chain uses TRBV12-5 and TRBJ1-5; D remains unclear. Germline CDR1 and CDR2: LGHNT and FRNRAP. Deletions cut 5 bases from V and 0 bases from J, with 8 bases between. The CDR3 length is 14 residues. The CDR3 loop is CASGQGDSNQPQHF. CDR3 coding DNA: TGTGCTAGTGGTCAAGGCGATAGCAATCAGCCCCAGCATTTT.

This clonotype was seen more than once but under ten times. A much larger clone is a single base away; this may be a read error. In DNA form, the CDR3 reads TGCGCCAGCAGACCAGGGACTAGCGGGGGACACGAGCAGTACTTC. It translates to CASRPGTSGGHEQYF. The J gene is TRBJ2-7, the V gene TRBV4-3; 14 nucleotides agree with TRBD2. The germline V gene has CDR1 LGHNA and CDR2 YSLEER. The CDR3 covers 15 residues. The V gene end was trimmed by 6 bases and the J gene end by 5 bases; junction bases not matched to a gene: 6.

The rearrangement links TRBV11-3 to TRBJ2-1; either TRBD1 or TRBD2 may supply D (5 bases each). The CDR3 extends over 15 amino acids. Per the germline V gene, CDR1 is SGHNT and CDR2 is YENEEA. V was shortened by 1 base and J by 2 bases, with 9 bases between the two germline ends. This CDR3 is CASSLVGGTYNEQFF. CDR3 DNA: TGTGCCAGCAGCTTAGTTGGGGGTACCTACAATGAGCAGTTCTTC.

This chain joins TRBV19 and TRBJ1-2, with no clear D. The V end lost 7 bases, the J end lost 3 bases, and 15 bases lay between the germline ends. CDR3 length: 14 residues. CDR1 and CDR2 (germline): LNHDA, SQIVND (reference sequence). CDR3 sequence: CASTQVCFDYGYTF. The DNA for the CDR3 is TGTGCCAGTACCCAAGTGTGTTTCGACTATGGCTACACCTTC.

The table lists this clonotype with a few counts. The rearrangement joins TRBV10-3 to TRBJ1-1; no definite D call. CDR1 is ENHRY, CDR2 SYGVKD, per germline. This CDR3 has 16 residues. The V and J ends lost 3 bases and 3 bases respectively, with 17 bases between them. CDR3 in DNA: TGTGCCATCAGTGACCCCTCTGTAAGTGGGCACACTGAAGCTTTCTTT. It is translated as CAISDPSVSGHTEAFF.

The V gene is TRBV3-1, the J gene TRBJ1-2; D is possibly TRBD1 (6 bases). The CDR3 extends over 12 amino acids. V shed 5 bases and J shed 5 bases, with 9 bases lying between them. The germline CDR1 and CDR2 sequences are LGHDT and YNNKEL (reference sequence). CDR3 nucleotides: TGTGCCAGCAGCAAAGGACAGTATGGCTACACCTTC. As protein: CASSKGQYGYTF.

This clonotype occurred many times. The gene calls are TRBV7-2 and TRBJ1-5, with D perhaps TRBD1 (6 bases). The CDR3 loop spans 15 amino acids. CDR1 is SGHTA, CDR2 FQGNSA, per germline. The V gene lost 0 bases and the J gene lost 4 bases, with 10 bases spanning the gap. CDR3 DNA sequence: TGTGCCAGCAGCTTAGCGAGGCAGGGGAATCAGCCCCAGCATTTT. As protein: CASSLARQGNQPQHF.

The chain is built from TRBV2 and TRBJ2-5, with D uncertain. The CDR3 spans 14 residues. V was clipped by 8 bases and J by 5 bases, with 18 bases between them. Germline lookup yields CDR1 SNHLY and CDR2 FYNNEI. CDR3 region: CASSPGVASETQYF. The DNA for the CDR3 is TGTGCCAGCTCCCCAGGCGTCGCGTCGGAGACCCAGTACTTC.

This clonotype is categorized as medium-sized (0.01 to 0.1%). V is TRBV20-1 and J is TRBJ2-1; D gene uncertain. This CDR3 spans 11 amino acids. The germline CDR1 and CDR2 sequences are DFQATT and SNEGSKA (reference sequence). V shed 1 base and J shed 10 bases, with 8 bases lying between them. Here the CDR3 DNA reads TGCAGTGCTAGAGCCGGTGTGGAGCAGTTCTTC. This sequence encodes CSARAGVEQFF.

This clonotype is a singleton in its sample. This may stem from a read error, because a much larger clone lies one nucleotide away. The chain couples TRBV28 to TRBJ2-7; 7 bases line up with TRBD1. CDR1 and CDR2 (germline): MDHEN, SYDVKM. The length of the CDR3 is 13 residues. CDR3 in amino acids: CATYRQGIYDQYF. CDR3 bases: TGTGCCACCTACCGACAGGGTATCTACGATCAGTACTTC.

The rearrangement links TRBV19 to TRBJ2-1; 13 positions agree with TRBD2. This CDR3 comprises 18 residues. Unmatched junction bases numbered 9, after V lost 2 bases and J lost 5 bases. The germline CDR1 and CDR2 sequences are LNHDA and SQIVND (reference sequence). The CDR3 loop reads CASSITSGGAATDNEQFF. The CDR3 DNA reads as TGTGCCAGTAGTATAACTAGCGGGGGGGCCGCTACCGACAATGAGCAGTTCTTC. The complete variable domain, with remaining parts taken from reference TRBV19 and TRBJ2-1, reads DGGITQSPKYLFRKEGQNVTLSCEQNLNHDAMYWYRQDPGQGLRLIYYSQIVNDFQKGDIAEGYSVSREKKESFPLTVTSAQKNPTAFYLCASSITSGGAATDNEQFFGPGTRLTVL.

The chain uses TRBV10-3 and TRBJ1-1, with D maybe TRBD1 (5 bases). Per the germline V gene, CDR1 is ENHRY and CDR2 is SYGVKD. The V end lost 3 bases, the J end lost 6 bases, and 20 bases lay between the germline ends. CDR3 length: 16 amino acids. CDR3 sequence: CAISDGGGNIVAEAFF. CDR3 DNA: TGTGCCATCAGTGATGGGGGGGGAAATATAGTGGCTGAAGCTTTCTTT.

This clonotype is a singleton in its sample. The V call is TRBV28, the J call TRBJ1-6; D is unclear. V lost 6 bases, J lost 6 bases, and 6 bases lay in between. The germline CDR1 and CDR2 sequences are MDHEN and SYDVKM. The length of the CDR3 is 12 residues. CDR3 nucleotides: TGTGCCAGCAGGTCTAGTAATTCACCCCTCCACTTT. Translating it yields CASRSSNSPLHF.

This clonotype was counted between two and nine times. The chain joins TRBV3-1 to TRBJ2-5, with 10 bases lining up with TRBD2. Germline V lookup: CDR1 LGHDT, CDR2 YNNKEL (reference sequence). V trimming: 4 bases; J trimming: 1 base; junction bases outside the gene matches: 6. This CDR3 spans 16 amino acids. CDR3 in DNA: TGTGCCAGCAGCCGGGGTAGCGGGGGGTTCCAAGAGACCCAGTACTTC. It codes for CASSRGSGGFQETQYF.

The chain recombines TRBV27 with TRBJ2-5, with a tentative D call TRBD2 (5 bases). Trimming took off 5 bases at V and 11 bases at J, with 30 bases between the two ends. The germline CDR1 and CDR2 sequences are MNHEY and SMNVEV (reference sequence). The CDR3 consists of 17 residues. CDR3 in amino acids: CASSPVGIPLRTDTQYF. DNA of the CDR3: TGTGCCAGCAGTCCCGTCGGGATCCCGCTGAGAACAGATACGCAGTACTTC.

The rearrangement links TRBV4-1 to TRBJ1-1; no definite D call. V was pared by 8 bases and J by 1 base, with 14 bases between. Germline CDR1 reads MGHRA; CDR2 reads YSYEKL. This CDR3 comprises 14 residues. The CDR3 DNA reads as TGCGCCAGCCAAGCCCACCCAGCGAACACTGAAGCTTTCTTT. This translates into CASQAHPANTEAFF.

Ten or more counts support this clonotype. The gene calls are TRBV20-1 and TRBJ2-1; 12 bases agree with TRBD2. The J segment lost 7 bases and the V segment lost 5 bases, leaving 6 bases of the junction unmatched. Looked up from germline, CDR1 is DFQATT and CDR2 is SNEGSKA (reference sequence). This CDR3 has 14 amino acids. CDR3 region: CSAAGLAGRNEQFF. The CDR3 DNA reads TGCAGTGCTGCTGGACTAGCGGGACGGAATGAGCAGTTCTTC.

This clonotype was seen ten or more times. The genes are TRBV20-1 and TRBJ2-2; D tentatively reads TRBD1 or TRBD2 (5 bases each). The V end was cut by 3 bases, the J end by 5 bases, with 13 bases between. Germline CDR1 DFQATT, CDR2 SNEGSKA (reference sequence). The CDR3 runs 14 residues. This CDR3 is CSASKVGPTGELFF. The CDR3 DNA reads TGCAGTGCTAGTAAAGTGGGACCGACCGGGGAGCTGTTTTTT.

The chain couples TRBV4-2 to TRBJ1-3, with a weak D call TRBD1 (6 bases). CDR1 LGHNA and CDR2 YNFKEQ come from the germline V gene. This CDR3 has 17 amino acids. V lost 0 bases and J lost 0, with 12 bases in between. CDR3 nucleotide sequence: TGTGCCAGCAGCCAAGAAGGTGACAGGCGCTCTGGAAACACCATATATTTT. Translating it yields CASSQEGDRRSGNTIYF.

This clonotype has ten or more counts. The chain joins TRBV6-1 to TRBJ1-2; D perhaps matches TRBD1 (5 bases). Trimming stripped 0 bases from V and 5 bases from J, with 13 bases between. Germline CDR1 is MNHNS and CDR2 is SASEGT. The length of the CDR3 is 15 residues. CDR3 bases: TGTGCCAGCAGTGAAGCTTGGAGGACACATTATGGCTACACCTTC. As protein: CASSEAWRTHYGYTF.

Concerning this clonotype itself: A much more abundant neighbour one base away suggests this may be a read error. The chain links TRBV18 to TRBJ2-1; TRBD1 is a possible D gene (5 bases). This CDR3 is 13 amino acids long. CDR1 KGHSH and CDR2 LQKENI come from the germline V gene. Deletions cut 9 bases from V and 9 bases from J, with 18 bases between. The CDR3 protein is CARTSLGAGEQFF. The CDR3 nucleotides are TGTGCCAGAACCTCCCTTGGGGCAGGTGAGCAGTTCTTC.

V and J are TRBV12-5 and TRBJ2-7, with 8 bases identical to TRBD1. There are 14 residues in the CDR3. CDR1 LGHNT and CDR2 FRNRAP come from the germline V gene. With 6 bases clipped from V and 4 bases from J, the junction kept 8 bases outside the gene matches. CDR3 sequence reads: CASGQGAEVYEQYF. The DNA of the CDR3 is TGTGCTAGTGGCCAGGGGGCGGAAGTGTACGAGCAGTACTTC.